This TCR beta chain was profiled in a study of shared clonotypes between healthy human individuals. Germline CDR1 SGHRS, CDR2 YFSETQ. This CDR3 is 13 amino acids long. Deletions cut 6 bases from V and 2 bases from J, with 12 bases between. Authors' methods: There were no quality scores in the junction-only immunoSEQ sequences, so filtering differed. Data came from immunoSEQ multiplex PCR; TCRdb stores just in-frame clones and leaves some out. The DNA was the basis for D and trimming; V, J and clone size are from that table. Of about 2 million clones in the sample, about 95% were seen once. This TCR came from a young man in good health. This rearrangement joins TRBV5-1 to TRBJ2-7, with D possibly being TRBD1 or TRBD2 (5 bases each). Sequencing input: naive CD4+ T cells sorted from blood. The subset denotes: CD45RA+ positively selected. CDR3 nucleotides: TGCGCCAGCACAAACGAGGGGACCTACGAGCAGTACTTC. Translating gives CASTNEGTYEQYF.